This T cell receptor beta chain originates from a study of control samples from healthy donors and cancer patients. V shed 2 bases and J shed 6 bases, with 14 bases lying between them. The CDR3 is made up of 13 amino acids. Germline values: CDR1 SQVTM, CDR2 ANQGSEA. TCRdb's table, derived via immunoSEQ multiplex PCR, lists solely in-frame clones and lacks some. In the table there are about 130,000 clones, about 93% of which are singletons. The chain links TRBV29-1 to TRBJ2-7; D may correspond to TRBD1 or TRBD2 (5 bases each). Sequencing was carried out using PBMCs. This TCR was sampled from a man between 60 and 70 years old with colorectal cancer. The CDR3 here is CSVEPGPLGEQYF. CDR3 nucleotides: TGCAGCGTTGAACCGGGACCGCTTGGCGAGCAGTACTTC.